This T cell receptor beta chain stems from a study of Graves' ophthalmopathy and Graves' hyperthyroidism. TCR beta CDR3 amplification used RNA transcripts. HTBI primers were employed in first-round RT-PCR, then a second-round multiplex PCR followed. TCRdb ran MiXCR on the multiplex PCR reads and lists one entry per CDR3 protein. This table holds about 740,000 distinct CDR3 sequences, roughly two fifths found once. Clinical symptoms, serum thyroxine, TRAb, thyroid ultrasound and orbital computed tomography formed the basis of diagnosis. Germline V gives CDR1 SQVTM, CDR2 ANQGSEA. The CDR3 length is 12 residues. Trimming cost V 8 bases and J 4 bases, with 15 bases left between them.

The sequenced material came from peripheral blood. This clonotype was obtained from an adult man with Graves' ophthalmopathy. The V call is TRBV29-1, the J call TRBJ2-7, with TRBD1 as a possible D gene (6 bases). The CDR3 spells CSSFGQGYEQYF. CDR3 bases: TGCAGCAGTTTTGGTCAGGGGTACGAGCAGTACTTC.